What follows is one T cell receptor beta chain and its context. This may stem from a read error, because a much larger clone lies one nucleotide away. This sample is part of a study of blood T cells in healthy people across ages. Next came a second PCR, run for about 7 to 11 cycles, which used a sample-barcoded 5' primer along with a J-beta primer mix. TCRdb redid the calling of the 5' RACE reads with MiXCR, one entry per CDR3 protein. The sample lists approximately 900,000 distinct CDR3 sequences, almost 30% occurring once. V lost 7 bases, J lost 3 bases, and 21 bases lay in between. CDR1 is MNHGY and CDR2 is SVAAGI in the germline V gene. The CDR3 consists of 16 residues. The same sample was also studied in work on T cells of mothers and their children.

The receptor comes from a woman in her thirties or forties in good health. The rearrangement links TRBV6-9 to TRBJ2-5; a possible D gene is TRBD1 (6 bases). The sample was blood. CDR3 sequence reads: CASNQDRRTHEETQYF. Here the CDR3 DNA reads TGTGCCAGCAACCAAGACAGGAGGACCCATGAAGAGACCCAGTACTTC.